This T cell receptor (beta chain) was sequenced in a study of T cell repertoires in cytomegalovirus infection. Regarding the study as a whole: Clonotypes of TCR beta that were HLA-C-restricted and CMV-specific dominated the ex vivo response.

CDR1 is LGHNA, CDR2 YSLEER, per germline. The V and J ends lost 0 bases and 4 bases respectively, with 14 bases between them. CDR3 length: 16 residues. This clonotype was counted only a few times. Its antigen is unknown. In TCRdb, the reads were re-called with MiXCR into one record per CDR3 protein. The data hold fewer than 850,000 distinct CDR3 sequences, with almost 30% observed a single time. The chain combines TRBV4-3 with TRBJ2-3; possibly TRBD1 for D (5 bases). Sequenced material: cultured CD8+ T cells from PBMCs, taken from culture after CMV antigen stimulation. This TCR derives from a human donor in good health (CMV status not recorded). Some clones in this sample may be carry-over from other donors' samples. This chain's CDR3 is CASSQDLGQGADTQYF. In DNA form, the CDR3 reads TGCGCCAGCAGCCAAGATTTGGGGCAGGGCGCAGATACGCAGTATTTT.